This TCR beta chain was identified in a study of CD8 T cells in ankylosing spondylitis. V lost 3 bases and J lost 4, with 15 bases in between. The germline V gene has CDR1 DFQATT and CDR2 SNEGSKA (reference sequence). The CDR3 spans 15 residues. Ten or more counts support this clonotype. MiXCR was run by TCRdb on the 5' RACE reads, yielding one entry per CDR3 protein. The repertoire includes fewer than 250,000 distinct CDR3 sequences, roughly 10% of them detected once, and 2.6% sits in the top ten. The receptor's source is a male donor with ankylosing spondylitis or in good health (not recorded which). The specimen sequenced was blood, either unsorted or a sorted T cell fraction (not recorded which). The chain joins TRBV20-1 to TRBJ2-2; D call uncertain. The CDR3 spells CSARPRRTGTGELFF. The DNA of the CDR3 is TGCAGTGCTAGGCCCCGGAGAACGGGCACCGGGGAGCTGTTTTTT.